The next 14 T cell receptor beta chains were all read from a single sample in a study of cytomegalovirus exposure and HLA in healthy donors. Assay: immunoSEQ multiplex PCR; the TCRdb copy retains only in-frame clones and omits some. The sample lists 180,000 or so clones, 80% to 90% seen once, with roughly 1.4% in the top ten. Sequencing was carried out using PBMCs. The receptor source for this set is a woman under 40 in good health and CMV-seronegative.

The rearrangement joins TRBV6-5 to TRBJ1-1; a possible D gene is TRBD1 (6 bases). The CDR3 has 13 residues. V was shortened by 9 bases and J by 6 bases, with 17 bases between the two germline ends. The germline CDR1 and CDR2 sequences are MNHEY and SVGAGI. The CDR3 loop reads CASCRGVQSEAFF. The CDR3 DNA reads as TGTGCCAGTTGCAGGGGTGTCCAATCTGAAGCTTTCTTT.

The rearrangement links TRBV15 to TRBJ2-7; D is possibly TRBD2 (6 bases). Germline V lookup: CDR1 LNHNV, CDR2 YYDKDF (reference sequence). The V gene lost 0 bases and the J gene lost 6 bases, with 15 bases spanning the gap. The CDR3 length is 15 residues. The CDR3 bases are TGTGCCACCAGCAGAGAGTCAGGGAGGTGGGGCGAGCAGTACTTC. Protein sequence: CATSRESGRWGEQYF.

The chain recombines TRBV6-5 with TRBJ2-5; D is ambiguous. Germline CDR1 MNHEY, CDR2 SVGAGI. V dropped 8 bases and J dropped 0 bases, with 10 bases sitting between them. The CDR3 has 13 amino acids. CDR3 sequence (DNA): TGTGCCAGCTTGGCCACGAACCAAGAGACCCAGTACTTC. This codes for CASLATNQETQYF.

V gene TRBV5-1 combines with J gene TRBJ2-1, with D possibly TRBD2 on 7 matching bases. V was trimmed by 0 bases and J by 9 bases, leaving 13 bases between them. Germline V gene data show CDR1 as SGHRS and CDR2 as YFSETQ. CDR3 length: 14 residues. The CDR3 loop reads CASSLAAGAFEQFF. As DNA, the CDR3 is TGCGCCAGCAGCTTGGCGGCGGGGGCCTTTGAGCAGTTCTTC. The variable domain in full, completed from reference TRBV5-1 and TRBJ2-1, reads KAGVTQTPRYLIKTRGQQVTLSCSPISGHRSVSWYQQTPGQGLQFLFEYFSETQRNKGNFPGRFSGRQFSNSRSEMNVSTLELGDSALYLCASSLAAGAFEQFFGPGTRLTVL.

V and J are TRBV10-3 and TRBJ2-1; 8 nucleotides agree with TRBD2. J lost 6 bases, V lost 3 bases, and 7 bases had no gene match. Germline CDR1 and CDR2: ENHRY and SYGVKD. CDR3 length: 15 residues. CDR3 residues: CAISDRAGGPNEQFF. CDR3 DNA sequence: TGTGCCATCAGTGACAGGGCGGGGGGCCCCAATGAGCAGTTCTTC.

The chain employs TRBV5-4 and TRBJ2-7, with D perhaps TRBD1 (6 bases). CDR1 is SGHNT, CDR2 YYREEE, per germline (reference sequence). Trimming left V 1 base short and J 4 bases short, with 18 bases between. The CDR3 has 16 amino acids. CDR3 nucleotide sequence: TGTGCCAGCAGCTTGTCAAAGAGGACAGACTCGTACGAGCAGTACTTC. Protein: CASSLSKRTDSYEQYF.

J is TRBJ2-2 and V is TRBV6-5; D perhaps matches TRBD1 (5 bases). Germline V gene sequence: CDR1 MNHEY, CDR2 SVGAGI. V lost 6 bases to trimming and J lost 4 bases, with 9 bases between them. The CDR3 extends over 13 amino acids. This CDR3 is CASRPQGTGELFF. The CDR3 DNA is TGTGCCAGCAGACCTCAGGGCACCGGGGAGCTGTTTTTT.

The chain recombines TRBV5-6 with TRBJ1-2; TRBD1 aligns across 7 bases. The germline V gene encodes CDR1 SGHDT and CDR2 YYEEEE. The CDR3 is 14 residues long. J gave up 6 bases and V 6 bases, and 11 bases lay outside the gene matches. This chain's CDR3 is CASILLDREDGYTF. CDR3 in DNA: TGTGCCAGCATTCTCCTAGACAGGGAGGATGGCTACACCTTC. The entire variable domain, with the rest obtained from reference TRBV5-6 and TRBJ1-2, is as follows: DAGVTQSPTHLIKTRGQQVTLRCSPKSGHDTVSWYQQALGQGPQFIFQYYEEEERQRGNFPDRFSGHQFPNYSSELNVNALLLGDSALYLCASILLDREDGYTFGSGTRLTVV.

This clone has only one observation. The CDR3 region has the DNA TGTGCCAGCAGCCCGGTCTATGGTCTCTGGTCGGGGGGCCTCAATGAGCAGTTCTTC. Protein sequence: CASSPVYGLWSGGLNEQFF. This chain connects TRBV4-2 to TRBJ2-1; possible D gene TRBD2, 7 bases. This CDR3 has 19 amino acids. Per the germline V gene, CDR1 is LGHNA and CDR2 is YNFKEQ. Trimming stripped 4 bases from V and 6 bases from J, with 28 bases between.

In its sample, this clone was seen once. The sample has other DNA sequences that encode this CDR3 too. The chain has TRBV5-4 and TRBJ2-5; 7 nucleotides line up with TRBD2. V shed 5 bases, J shed 4 bases, and the junction held 5 bases outside the gene matches. This CDR3 contains 13 residues. Germline values: CDR1 SGHNT, CDR2 YYREEE (reference sequence). CDR3 sequence (DNA): TGTGCCAGCAGTTTAGCGGGTGGAGAGACCCAGTACTTC. Residues: CASSLAGGETQYF. The full variable domain, its missing parts supplied by reference TRBV5-4 and TRBJ2-5, is ETGVTQSPTHLIKTRGQQVTLRCSSQSGHNTVSWYQQALGQGPQFIFQYYREEENGRGNFPPRFSGLQFPNYSSELNVNALELDDSALYLCASSLAGGETQYFGPGTRLLVL.

J is TRBJ2-7 and V is TRBV5-4, with 8 positions matching TRBD2. V trimming: 2 bases; J trimming: 0 bases; junction bases outside the gene matches: 4. This CDR3 contains 15 residues. Germline-derived CDR1 and CDR2 are SGHNT and YYREEE (reference sequence). Here the CDR3 reads CASSFGLAPSYEQYF. The CDR3 nucleotides read TGTGCCAGCAGCTTCGGACTAGCCCCCTCCTACGAGCAGTACTTC.

Points on this clone: A read error may produce the germline difference seen at one junction end. The chain carries TRBV7-7 and TRBJ2-2, with 9 nucleotides matching TRBD1. The CDR3 runs to 18 residues. Looked up from germline, CDR1 is SSHAT and CDR2 is FNYEAQ (reference sequence). As DNA, the CDR3 is TGTGCTAGCAGCTTTGGACAGGGGATTGGTGGGAACACCGGGGAGCTGTTTTTT. Translation: CASSFGQGIGGNTGELFF.

V and J are TRBV6-1 and TRBJ2-7; 8 bases align to TRBD2. This CDR3 has 14 residues. Germline CDR1 reads MNHNS; CDR2 reads SASEGT. J gave up 2 bases and V 4 bases, and 4 bases lay outside the gene matches. The CDR3: CASSGGGGPYEQYF. CDR3 bases: TGTGCCAGCAGTGGGGGCGGGGGGCCCTACGAGCAGTACTTC.

The V gene is TRBV7-2, the J gene TRBJ2-7; 7 positions agree with TRBD1. The CDR3 runs to 16 residues. The ends lost 4 bases at V and 3 bases at J; junction bases unmatched: 12. The germline V gene encodes CDR1 SGHTA and CDR2 FQGNSA. In nucleotides, the CDR3 is TGTGCCAGCAGCTCCTCCCCGGGACAGAAGGTCTACGAGCAGTACTTC. It encodes CASSSSPGQKVYEQYF.